This T cell receptor beta chain was observed in a study of regulatory T cells in long-lasting Graves disease. For TCR beta, libraries came from iRepertoire HTBI primers and Arm-PCR of CDR3 regions. TCRdb passed the multiplex PCR reads through MiXCR, listing each CDR3 protein once. Among 550,000 to 700,000 distinct CDR3 sequences listed, roughly 15% were seen once. CDR1 LNHDA and CDR2 SQIVND come from the germline V gene (reference sequence). The germline V and J ends were trimmed by 3 bases and 2 bases, with 7 bases remaining between them. The CDR3 has 13 amino acids. Specified time point: newly diagnosed GD, antithyroid drugs for less than 3 months. Making the TCR library involved RNA that had been extracted from PBMCs. The same data also went into a second study, on T cells in Graves' hyperthyroidism and ophthalmopathy. This second study notes: An absence of ophthalmopathy progression within 18 months meant stable Graves' hyperthyroidism.

This sequence was found in a man between 18 and 35 years old with Graves disease. Here the sequenced sample was peripheral blood mononuclear cells (PBMCs), taken at new diagnosis, from a patient treated with antithyroid drugs. V usage is TRBV19 and J usage is TRBJ2-5; D gene unclear. DNA of the CDR3: TGTGCCAGTAGTATGGCAGATCAAGAGACCCAGTACTTC. Amino acids: CASSMADQETQYF.